These T cell receptor beta chains were read from a single sample in a study of blood T cells in healthy people across ages. TCRdb reanalysed the 5' RACE reads using MiXCR and keeps one entry per CDR3 protein. This sample has more than 500,000 distinct CDR3 sequences; roughly 29% occur once, and the top ten carry around 18%. The specimen was blood. Every receptor here comes from a woman in her 70s in good health. The CDR3 runs from the conserved cysteine through the conserved F or W. Each record gives: clone size, D gene, J gene, V gene, CDR3 length, CDR3 DNA, CDR3 protein. D genes are given only for firm matches. Not every row has a clone size; where given, it reads once, few, many or a size class.

size: -
D: -
J: TRBJ2-5
V: TRBV24-1
length: 15
DNA: TGTGCCACCAGTGATTTGAATGACGACCGGGAGACCCAGTACTTC
CDR3: CATSDLNDDRETQYF

size: -
D: TRBD1
J: TRBJ2-1
V: TRBV4-2
length: 16
DNA: TGTGCCAGCAGCCAAGCCGCGGGACAGGGGGCCTATGAGCAGTTCTTC
CDR3: CASSQAAGQGAYEQFF

size: -
D: -
J: TRBJ1-5
V: TRBV7-2
length: 13
DNA: TGTGCCAGCAGCCGGGGGATGAATCAGCCCCAGCATTTT
CDR3: CASSRGMNQPQHF

size: -
D: TRBD1
J: TRBJ2-4
V: TRBV25-1
length: 15
DNA: TGTGCCAGCAGTGGAGAGACAGGGGCGTTGGACATTCAGTACTTC
CDR3: CASSGETGALDIQYF

size: -
D: -
J: TRBJ2-7
V: TRBV27
length: 13
DNA: TGTGCCAGCAGTGTTCGGTCCCGCGGGGAGCAGTACTTC
CDR3: CASSVRSRGEQYF

size: -
D: -
J: TRBJ2-6
V: TRBV20-1
length: 14
DNA: TGCAGTGCTTATGCGGGTTCTGGGGCCAACGTCCTGACTTTC
CDR3: CSAYAGSGANVLTF

size: -
D: -
J: TRBJ2-1
V: TRBV3-1
length: 14
DNA: TGTGCCAGCAGCCCAGGCAGCCTCCTCGATGAGCAGTTCTTC
CDR3: CASSPGSLLDEQFF

size: -
D: -
J: TRBJ2-3
V: TRBV7-2
length: 13
DNA: TGTGCCAGCAGCCCAAAGGGGACAGATACGCAGTATTTT
CDR3: CASSPKGTDTQYF

size: many
D: -
J: TRBJ2-5
V: TRBV5-1
length: 14
DNA: TGCGCCAGCAGCTCAGCCCTCTCTGGAGAGACCCAGTACTTC
CDR3: CASSSALSGETQYF

size: -
D: TRBD2
J: TRBJ2-7
V: TRBV20-1
length: 14
DNA: TGCAGTGCTAGAGCCCTAGCGGGAGTCAACGAGCAGTACTTC
CDR3: CSARALAGVNEQYF

size: -
D: TRBD1
J: TRBJ2-4
V: TRBV7-9
length: 17
DNA: TGTGCCAGCAGCGCACTAGTTTCCGGGACAGCTGCTATTATTCAGTACTTC
CDR3: CASSALVSGTAAIIQYF

size: -
D: TRBD1
J: TRBJ1-1
V: TRBV29-1
length: 13
DNA: TGCAGCGCACAACAGGGGTGGGACACTGAAGCTTTCTTT
CDR3: CSAQQGWDTEAFF

size: -
D: -
J: TRBJ1-2
V: TRBV4-3
length: 15
DNA: TGCGCCAGCAGCCAAGGCAGGACAGAAAATTATGGCTACACCTTC
CDR3: CASSQGRTENYGYTF

size: few
D: TRBD1
J: TRBJ2-5
V: TRBV11-2
length: 16
DNA: TGTGCCAGCAGACAAAATACGGACAGGAGGCTCGAGACCCAGTACTTC
CDR3: CASRQNTDRRLETQYF

size: -
D: -
J: TRBJ2-7
V: TRBV20-1
length: 14
DNA: TGCAGCGTCCAACGAAGCCGGCGCGGCTACGAGCAGTACTTC
CDR3: CSVQRSRRGYEQYF

size: few
D: -
J: TRBJ2-5
V: TRBV20-1
length: 12
DNA: TGCAGTGCTAGATGGGGAATTGAGACCCAGTACTTC
CDR3: CSARWGIETQYF

size: -
D: TRBD1
J: TRBJ1-2
V: TRBV20-1
length: 13
DNA: TGCAGTGCTGAGACAGGGGGTTATTATGGCTACACCTTC
CDR3: CSAETGGYYGYTF

size: -
D: -
J: TRBJ2-6
V: TRBV7-9
length: 17
DNA: TGTGCCAGCAGTCCACCGGGACTCATCTCTGGGGCCAACGTCCTGACTTTC
CDR3: CASSPPGLISGANVLTF

size: -
D: TRBD2
J: TRBJ2-1
V: TRBV5-1
length: 14
DNA: TGCGCCAGCAGCTTGGCACCGGGGGGCAATGAGCAGTTCTTC
CDR3: CASSLAPGGNEQFF

size: -
D: TRBD1
J: TRBJ2-7
V: TRBV20-1
length: 14
DNA: TGCAGTGCTAGTGGGACAGGGAGAACCTACGAGCAGTACTTC
CDR3: CSASGTGRTYEQYF

size: -
D: TRBD2
J: TRBJ2-3
V: TRBV7-9
length: 17
DNA: TGTGCCAGCAGCACCAGCTTGCGGGGGGCATTCACAGATACGCAGTATTTT
CDR3: CASSTSLRGAFTDTQYF

size: few
D: -
J: TRBJ1-4
V: TRBV25-1
length: 16
DNA: TGTGCCAGCAGTGAATCTTCTGGCTCCTTCAATGAAAAACTGTTTTTT
CDR3: CASSESSGSFNEKLFF

size: -
D: -
J: TRBJ2-3
V: TRBV4-2
length: 19
DNA: TGTGCCAGCAGCCAAGAAGCTCCGCATAATAGAGAACCCACAGATACGCAGTATTTT
CDR3: CASSQEAPHNREPTDTQYF

size: -
D: TRBD1
J: TRBJ1-3
V: TRBV30
length: 16
DNA: TGTGCCTGGAGCCGCGGAGGGGGCCTCTCTGGAAACACCATATATTTT
CDR3: CAWSRGGGLSGNTIYF

size: -
D: TRBD1
J: TRBJ1-5
V: TRBV10-3
length: 16
DNA: TGTGCCATCAGCGGAGGGGGCAGGGGCGTCAATCAGCCCCAGCATTTT
CDR3: CAISGGGRGVNQPQHF